The following is a TCR beta chain sequence with its context. Germline V gene lookup returns CDR1 SGHRS and CDR2 YFSETQ. The CDR3 loop spans 14 amino acids. The V gene end was trimmed by 3 bases and the J gene end by 4 bases; junction bases not matched to a gene: 6. This record comes from a study of blood T cell repertoires in COVID-19. In the authors' methods: Amplification with reference gene primers provided the estimates of nucleated cell counts. Using immunoSEQ multiplex PCR, the repertoire was profiled, and TCRdb retains in-frame clones only, with some absent. V and J calls and clone size are those listed in that table; D and trimming were worked out from the DNA. Among 200,000 to 300,000 clones listed, 75% to 85% were seen once.

The sample comprised peripheral blood. This receptor was identified in a woman aged 80 or over with COVID-19, enrolled during active disease. The chain uses TRBV5-1 and TRBJ2-7, with 8 bases fitting TRBD2. The CDR3 nucleotides read TGCGCCAGCAGCTCTCGACTAGCGTCGTACGAGCAGTACTTC. As protein: CASSSRLASYEQYF. The variable domain in full, completed from reference TRBV5-1 and TRBJ2-7, reads KAGVTQTPRYLIKTRGQQVTLSCSPISGHRSVSWYQQTPGQGLQFLFEYFSETQRNKGNFPGRFSGRQFSNSRSEMNVSTLELGDSALYLCASSSRLASYEQYFGPGTRLTVT.